This T cell receptor beta chain stems from a study of blood T cell repertoires in COVID-19. Study-wide background: COVID-19 samples from acute and convalescent phases originated in the United States, Italy and Spain. T cells, B-cell-depleted T cells, or PBMCs provided the cDNA or gDNA that served as material.

Methods used by the authors: Amplification from reference gene primers served as the basis for estimated nucleated cell counts. Data came from immunoSEQ multiplex PCR; TCRdb stores just in-frame clones and leaves some out. V and J calls plus clone size are reproduced from that table; the DNA served to infer D and trimming. This table holds approximately 50,000 clones, 70% to 85% found once. By proportion, this clone is medium-sized. V was clipped by 4 bases and J by 7 bases, with 9 bases between them. CDR1 and CDR2 (germline): SGDLS, YYNGEE. The CDR3 loop spans 12 amino acids. The source is a man aged 70-80 years with acute or convalescent COVID-19. Material for sequencing was peripheral blood. J is TRBJ2-1 and V is TRBV9, with D unclear. The CDR3 here is CASSYNSNEQFF. Here the CDR3 DNA reads TGTGCCAGCAGCTACAATTCGAATGAGCAGTTCTTC.